These T cell receptor beta chains were read from a single sample in a study of the immune and genomic landscape of osteosarcoma. Using immunoSEQ multiplex PCR, the repertoire was profiled, and TCRdb retains in-frame clones only, with some absent. The data contain 6,000 to 7,000 clones, approximately 74% of them seen just once; the ten biggest clones take up approximately 16%. Sequencing was done on a sample of osteosarcoma tumor tissue from the lung. The receptors were sampled from a human donor with osteosarcoma. The CDR3 runs from the conserved cysteine through the conserved F or W. A D gene is named only where the DNA matches it firmly. For some rows the clone size is stated as once, few or many, or as a class when expanded; others skip it.

j_call d_call v_call clone_size cdr3_aa cdr3_nt
TRBJ2-6 . TRBV5-5 . CASSLATGSGANVLTF TGTGCCAGCAGCTTGGCAACAGGCTCTGGGGCCAACGTCCTGACTTTC
TRBJ2-7 TRBD2 TRBV28 . CASSLYAGTSGRGHEQYF TGTGCCAGCAGTTTATATGCGGGGACTAGCGGGAGAGGTCACGAGCAGTACTTC
TRBJ1-3 . TRBV9 once CASSVVGVIGNTIYF TGTGCCAGCAGCGTAGTCGGGGTAATCGGAAACACCATATATTTT
TRBJ1-2 TRBD1 TRBV5-4 . CACVGTDRSIGYTF TGTGCCTGCGTCGGGACAGACAGGAGCATTGGCTACACCTTC
TRBJ1-1 TRBD1 TRBV27 large CASSLSGRPGQGAEDTEAFF TGTGCCAGCAGTTTATCGGGAAGACCGGGACAGGGGGCGGAGGACACTGAAGCTTTCTTT
TRBJ1-3 . TRBV7-8 . CASGPALSGNTIYF TGTGCCAGCGGACCAGCTTTGTCTGGAAACACCATATATTTT
TRBJ2-2 . TRBV6-6 . CAASTNTGELFF TGTGCAGCGTCTACGAACACCGGGGAGCTGTTTTTT
TRBJ1-2 . TRBV19 few CASTLGRGYGYTF TGTGCCAGTACTCTCGGCAGGGGCTATGGCTACACCTTC
TRBJ2-5 . TRBV6-5 few CASRRQRGQETQYF TGTGCCAGCAGGAGACAGAGGGGCCAAGAGACCCAGTACTTC
TRBJ1-2 TRBD1 TRBV7-2 . CASSLEWSGGPYGYTF TGTGCCAGCAGCTTAGAGTGGTCAGGGGGCCCCTATGGCTACACCTTC
TRBJ2-7 . TRBV6-5 . CASSQGHPRTYEQYF TGTGCCAGCAGCCAGGGACACCCGAGAACCTACGAGCAGTACTTC
TRBJ2-3 . TRBV15 once CATSRDRGDPPTDTQYF TGTGCCACCAGCAGAGATCGCGGGGACCCGCCCACAGATACGCAGTATTTT
TRBJ1-5 . TRBV9 . CASSVTGMGNQPQHF TGTGCCAGCAGCGTCACAGGCATGGGAAATCAGCCCCAGCATTTT
TRBJ2-2 TRBD1 TRBV7-2 . CASRPGTGGPGELFF TGTGCCAGCAGACCCGGGACAGGGGGACCCGGGGAGCTGTTTTTT
TRBJ1-2 . TRBV6-5 few CASSRDLGGYTF TGTGCCAGCAGCCGCGATCTCGGGGGCTACACCTTC
TRBJ2-5 TRBD2 TRBV7-9 . CASSLGLAEETQYF TGTGCCAGCAGCTTAGGACTAGCGGAAGAGACCCAGTACTTC
TRBJ1-6 . TRBV27 medium-sized CASSRNRAGDSPLHF TGTGCCAGCAGTCGGAACAGGGCAGGGGATTCACCCCTCCACTTT
TRBJ1-4 . TRBV28 few CASSLLGNEKLFF TGTGCCAGCAGTTTGCTGGGAAATGAAAAACTGTTTTTT
TRBJ2-6 . TRBV6-6 . CASINSLVSGANVLTF TGTGCCAGCATCAACTCGCTGGTATCTGGGGCCAACGTCCTGACTTTC
TRBJ2-6 . TRBV5-5 . CASSLGAGANVLTF TGTGCCAGCAGCTTAGGCGCCGGGGCCAACGTCCTGACTTTC
TRBJ1-2 . TRBV15 . CATSRGDGNYGYTF TGTGCCACCAGCAGAGGGGACGGAAACTATGGCTACACCTTC
TRBJ2-5 TRBD1 TRBV28 . CASSSGQGHQETQYF TGTGCCAGCAGTTCGGGACAGGGTCACCAAGAGACCCAGTACTTC
TRBJ2-7 . TRBV27 once CASSYRPRSEQYF TGTGCCAGCAGCTACCGGCCCCGTAGTGAGCAGTACTTC
TRBJ1-1 . TRBV7-2 . CASSLRTGQSSTEAFF TGTGCCAGCAGCTTGCGGACGGGACAAAGTAGCACTGAAGCTTTCTTT
TRBJ2-1 . TRBV7-2 . CANRRAGGSNEQFF TGTGCCAACCGCAGAGCGGGCGGCTCCAATGAGCAGTTCTTC
TRBJ1-2 . TRBV18 . CASSIEERGGYTF TGTGCCAGCTCAATCGAGGAAAGGGGTGGCTACACCTTC
TRBJ1-5 TRBD1 TRBV19 medium-sized CASWGTGGRGGSQPQHF TGTGCCAGTTGGGGGACAGGGGGTCGCGGGGGTTCCCAGCCCCAGCATTTT
TRBJ2-1 TRBD2 TRBV7-2 . CATRGAGGGSEQFF TGTGCCACCAGGGGAGCGGGAGGGGGGAGTGAGCAGTTCTTC
TRBJ2-6 TRBD2 TRBV11-1 . CASSPGGSGANVLTF TGTGCCAGCAGCCCGGGAGGGTCTGGGGCCAACGTCCTGACTTTC
TRBJ1-1 . TRBV7-6 . CASSPRGEGNTEAFF TGTGCCAGCAGCCCTCGGGGGGAGGGGAACACTGAAGCTTTCTTT
TRBJ1-2 TRBD1 TRBV19 large CASSMEGQHYGYTF TGTGCCAGTAGTATGGAGGGACAGCACTATGGCTACACCTTC
TRBJ1-1 . TRBV10-2 . CASSENTNTEAFF TGCGCCAGCAGTGAGAATACCAACACTGAAGCTTTCTTT
TRBJ2-1 TRBD1 TRBV28 . CASLHRGTPPSEQFF TGTGCCAGCCTTCACAGGGGAACCCCACCCAGTGAGCAGTTCTTC
TRBJ2-2 . TRBV27 . CASSFGDVGELFF TGTGCCAGCAGTTTCGGGGATGTCGGGGAGCTGTTTTTT
TRBJ2-1 . TRBV14 once CASSLVGTSDEQFF TGTGCCAGCAGCCTAGTAGGGACATCGGATGAGCAGTTCTTC
TRBJ1-4 TRBD1 TRBV7-2 . CASRRTGGNEKLFF TGTGCCAGCAGGCGGACAGGGGGAAATGAAAAACTGTTTTTT
TRBJ2-5 . TRBV29-1 . CSVEGQSQETQYF TGCAGCGTTGAGGGGCAGAGCCAAGAGACCCAGTACTTC
TRBJ1-1 . TRBV18 few CASSPEGKNTEAFF TGTGCCAGCTCACCCGAGGGGAAGAACACTGAAGCTTTCTTT
TRBJ2-2 TRBD1 TRBV5-1 . CASSNTGGSTGELFF TGCGCCAGCAGCAATACAGGGGGTAGCACCGGGGAGCTGTTTTTT
TRBJ2-3 . TRBV19 . CASSGSGSDTQYF TGTGCCAGTAGCGGGAGTGGCTCCGATACGCAGTATTTT
TRBJ2-7 . TRBV11-1 . CASEAGGGADEQYF TGTGCCAGCGAGGCAGGGGGGGGCGCAGACGAGCAGTACTTC